Shown below are 24 T cell receptor beta chains from a single sample sequenced in a study of cytomegalovirus exposure and HLA in healthy donors. This PCR relied on a set of 60 Vbeta primers and 13 Jbeta primers. Sequencing used immunoSEQ multiplex PCR; TCRdb keeps in-frame clones, though not all of them. The data show about 94,000 clones, 7.5% to 8.5% seen once. Source material: PBMCs. The receptor source for this set is a man aged 50 or older in good health and CMV-seronegative.

CDR3 sequence reads: CASSGAGTVDSPLHF. DNA for the CDR3: TGTGCCAGCAGCGGAGCCGGGACAGTTGATTCACCCCTCCACTTT. The genes are TRBV9 and TRBJ1-6; 7 nucleotides match TRBD1. The V gene's germline CDR1 is SGDLS and CDR2 YYNGEE. Trimming took 3 bases from V and 8 from J; bases not matched to a gene: 8. The CDR3 spans 15 residues.

This clone came up a few times. The chain links TRBV27 to TRBJ2-7; 7 bases agree with TRBD2. The CDR3 is 14 amino acids. V was pared by 7 bases and J by 2 bases, with 8 bases of the junction left unmatched. CDR1 and CDR2 from the germline V gene are MNHEY and SMNVEV (reference sequence). The CDR3 DNA sequence: TGTGCCAGCAAGGTAGCGGGCCTCGCCTACGAGCAGTACTTC. As protein: CASKVAGLAYEQYF.

This clone has a handful of counts. The chain links TRBV15 to TRBJ2-1; 7 bases line up with TRBD2. The CDR3 loop spans 16 amino acids. Germline V gives CDR1 LNHNV, CDR2 YYDKDF (reference sequence). Trimming took 1 base from V and 0 from J; bases not matched to a gene: 3. The CDR3 loop is CATSRAASGSYNEQFF. Here the CDR3 DNA reads TGTGCCACCAGCAGAGCCGCTAGCGGCTCCTACAATGAGCAGTTCTTC.

This clone has a handful of counts. The chain has TRBV2 and TRBJ1-5, with 7 bases lining up with TRBD1. This CDR3 has 15 amino acids. The J segment lost 1 base and the V segment lost 6 bases, leaving 6 bases of the junction unmatched. The germline V gene encodes CDR1 SNHLY and CDR2 FYNNEI. As DNA, the CDR3 is TGTGCCAGCAGAGTAGACAGGGCAAGCAATCAGCCCCAGCATTTT. This codes for CASRVDRASNQPQHF. The full variable domain, its missing parts supplied by reference TRBV2 and TRBJ1-5, is EPEVTQTPSHQVTQMGQEVILRCVPISNHLYFYWYRQILGQKVEFLVSFYNNEISEKSEIFDDQFSVERPDGSNFTLKIRSTKLEDSAMYFCASRVDRASNQPQHFGDGTRLSIL.

This clone has a handful of counts. The rearrangement joins TRBV29-1 to TRBJ1-5; D unresolved. The CDR3 is 13 amino acids. Per germline, CDR1 SQVTM and CDR2 ANQGSEA. V was shortened by 4 bases and J by 4 bases, with 11 bases between the two germline ends. This chain's CDR3 is CSVGSMQNQPQHF. In nucleotides, the CDR3 is TGCAGCGTTGGGAGTATGCAGAATCAGCCCCAGCATTTT.

The V call is TRBV11-2, the J call TRBJ2-4, with 13 bases fitting TRBD2. This CDR3 region has 16 residues. Unmatched junction bases numbered 7, after V lost 3 bases and J lost 8 bases. CDR1 and CDR2 (germline): SGHAT, FQNNGV. The CDR3 spells CASSLGLAGIIDIQYF. The CDR3 DNA is TGTGCCAGCAGCTTGGGACTAGCGGGGATTATTGACATTCAGTACTTC.

The CDR3 nucleotides read TGTGCCAGCAGCTTGGGGGACAGGGGAATGAACACTGAAGCTTTCTTT. As protein: CASSLGDRGMNTEAFF. The chain couples TRBV11-2 to TRBJ1-1; 10 nucleotides agree with TRBD1. Germline CDR1 and CDR2: SGHAT and FQNNGV. With V trimmed by 3 bases and J by 0 bases, 4 bases remained unmatched. The CDR3 consists of 16 residues.

V and J are TRBV19 and TRBJ2-7; TRBD1 matches 8 bases. Germline CDR1 LNHDA, CDR2 SQIVND (reference sequence). Unmatched junction bases numbered 18, after V lost 5 bases and J lost 3 bases. The CDR3 length is 18 residues. In nucleotides, the CDR3 is TGTGCCAGTAGTTCCCCTCGCTCCGGGACAGGAACTTACTACGAGCAGTACTTC. It encodes CASSSPRSGTGTYYEQYF.

This clone was seen only a few times. The CDR3, as DNA: TGTGCCAGCAGCTTAGCTTTCGGACAGGGGAACACTGAAGCTTTCTTT. This translates into CASSLAFGQGNTEAFF. The chain employs TRBV7-2 and TRBJ1-1; 8 nucleotides line up with TRBD1. In germline, CDR1 is SGHTA, CDR2 FQGNSA. The CDR3 runs to 16 residues. V shed 0 bases, J shed 1 base, and the junction held 4 bases outside the gene matches.

This clone has only a few counts. The chain uses TRBV5-1 and TRBJ2-5, with 13 bases matching TRBD2. The CDR3 loop spans 16 amino acids. CDR1 SGHRS and CDR2 YFSETQ come from the germline V gene. The J segment lost 4 bases and the V segment lost 4 bases, leaving 7 bases of the junction unmatched. The CDR3 sequence is CASSIGLAGAGETQYF. DNA of the CDR3: TGCGCCAGCAGCATCGGACTAGCGGGGGCGGGAGAGACCCAGTACTTC. Drawing the rest from reference TRBV5-1 and TRBJ2-5, the complete variable domain is KAGVTQTPRYLIKTRGQQVTLSCSPISGHRSVSWYQQTPGQGLQFLFEYFSETQRNKGNFPGRFSGRQFSNSRSEMNVSTLELGDSALYLCASSIGLAGAGETQYFGPGTRLLVL.

This clone showed up just a few times. The chain links TRBV2 to TRBJ1-2; no clear D. The V gene lost 5 bases and the J gene lost 8 bases, with 15 bases spanning the gap. Looked up from germline, CDR1 is SNHLY and CDR2 is FYNNEI. The CDR3 is 13 residues long. The chain's CDR3 is CASSYTQLVGYTF. DNA for the CDR3: TGTGCCAGCAGTTATACTCAACTAGTGGGCTACACCTTC.

The chain links TRBV19 to TRBJ1-5, with TRBD1 matching 9 bases. V was pared by 8 bases and J by 3 bases, with 8 bases of the junction left unmatched. Germline assignment: CDR1 LNHDA and CDR2 SQIVND (reference sequence). CDR3 size: 15 residues. For the CDR3, the DNA is TGTGCCAGTTCCACGGACAGGGGCTTCAATCAGCCCCAGCATTTT. It encodes CASSTDRGFNQPQHF.

The chain recombines TRBV5-6 with TRBJ2-3; D unresolved. Trimming left V 3 bases short and J 8 bases short, with 19 bases between. In germline, CDR1 is SGHDT, CDR2 YYEEEE. The CDR3 is made up of 15 amino acids. The CDR3 region has the DNA TGTGCCAGCAGCTCCCCGGGTGGCGGTGGTGTTACGCAGTATTTT. Protein product: CASSSPGGGGVTQYF. The full variable domain, in which reference TRBV5-6 and TRBJ2-3 provide the parts outside the CDR3, is DAGVTQSPTHLIKTRGQQVTLRCSPKSGHDTVSWYQQALGQGPQFIFQYYEEEERQRGNFPDRFSGHQFPNYSSELNVNALLLGDSALYLCASSSPGGGGVTQYFGPGTRLTVL.

V and J are TRBV7-2 and TRBJ2-3; possibly TRBD2 for D (5 bases). The CDR3 consists of 12 residues. Trimming removed 2 bases from V and 7 bases from J, with 7 bases in between. Germline CDR1 and CDR2: SGHTA and FQGNSA. Written as DNA, the CDR3 is TGTGCCAGCAGCTTAATGGACTATACGCAGTATTTT. This sequence encodes CASSLMDYTQYF.

The V and J genes are TRBV15 and TRBJ1-5, with D maybe TRBD1 (6 bases). The CDR3 loop spans 16 amino acids. The germline V gene has CDR1 LNHNV and CDR2 YYDKDF (reference sequence). V lost 0 bases and J 0 bases, leaving 9 bases between the germline ends. The CDR3 sequence: CATSRDPGVSNQPQHF. As DNA, the CDR3 is TGTGCCACCAGCAGAGATCCAGGGGTTAGCAATCAGCCCCAGCATTTT.

This clone turned up a few times. The chain links TRBV4-1 to TRBJ2-7; TRBD1 aligns across 7 bases. This CDR3 has 16 residues. V shed 2 bases and J 2 bases; nucleotides not matched to a gene: 9. Germline assignment: CDR1 MGHRA and CDR2 YSYEKL. The CDR3 nucleotides are TGCGCCAGCAGCCAAACCAGGACAGGTGAAGCCTACGAGCAGTACTTC. Protein product: CASSQTRTGEAYEQYF.

The genes are TRBV7-9 and TRBJ1-1; the match to TRBD1 covers 9 bases. V trimming: 5 bases; J trimming: 4 bases; junction bases outside the gene matches: 14. The germline gives CDR1 SEHNR, CDR2 FQNEAQ (reference sequence). The length of the CDR3 is 17 residues. The CDR3 loop reads CASSPGLGQGSGTEAFF. Written as DNA, the CDR3 is TGTGCCAGCAGCCCAGGGCTAGGACAGGGGTCGGGCACTGAAGCTTTCTTT.

This clone has just a few counts. A read error may produce the germline difference seen at one junction end. The V gene is TRBV7-7, the J gene TRBJ2-5; 8 bases fit TRBD1. The CDR3 extends over 13 amino acids. Germline V lookup: CDR1 SSHAT, CDR2 FNYEAQ (reference sequence). The CDR3 region has the DNA TGTGCTAGCAGCTTTACAGGGGGGGAGACCCAGTACTTC. Residues: CASSFTGGETQYF.

This clone was observed a handful of times. V usage is TRBV7-8 and J usage is TRBJ2-5; perhaps TRBD2 as D (6 bases). CDR1 and CDR2 (germline): SGHVS, FQNEAQ. The CDR3 is made up of 15 amino acids. V was cut by 3 bases and J by 5 bases, with 16 bases left in between. The CDR3 is CASSFYPGVGETQYF. The CDR3, as DNA: TGTGCCAGCAGCTTCTACCCGGGAGTGGGGGAGACCCAGTACTTC.

This clone was counted between two and nine times. The V and J genes are TRBV6-5 and TRBJ2-7; D perhaps matches TRBD1 (6 bases). The CDR3 has 14 residues. V dropped 0 bases and J dropped 3 bases, with 9 bases sitting between them. Germline CDR1 MNHEY, CDR2 SVGAGI. The CDR3 sequence: CASSYSGGGYEQYF. The CDR3 region has the DNA TGTGCCAGCAGTTACTCTGGGGGCGGCTACGAGCAGTACTTC.

The J gene is TRBJ1-4, the V gene TRBV6-1; D call uncertain. This CDR3 is built from 14 residues. The germline V and J ends were trimmed by 7 bases and 5 bases, with 14 bases remaining between them. CDR1 is MNHNS, CDR2 SASEGT, per germline. CDR3 bases: TGTGCCAGCAAAAGGAGCACTACCAATGAAAAACTGTTTTTT. It codes for CASKRSTTNEKLFF.

This clone occurred a few times. The chain has TRBV7-9 and TRBJ2-3; D gene uncertain. CDR1 and CDR2 (germline): SEHNR, FQNEAQ (reference sequence). The CDR3 runs 14 residues. V gave up 0 bases and J gave up 0 bases, with 4 bases separating them. CDR3: CASSLAGSTDTQYF. CDR3 bases: TGTGCCAGCAGCTTAGCTGGCAGCACAGATACGCAGTATTTT. The whole variable domain, filled in from reference TRBV7-9 and TRBJ2-3, reads DTGVSQNPRHKITKRGQNVTFRCDPISEHNRLYWYRQTLGQGPEFLTYFQNEAQLEKSRLLSDRFSAERPKGSFSTLEIQRTEQGDSAMYLCASSLAGSTDTQYFGPGTRLTVL.

V usage is TRBV7-9 and J usage is TRBJ2-2; D may be TRBD2 (5 bases). V lost 5 bases to trimming and J lost 5 bases, with 21 bases between them. Per the germline V gene, CDR1 is SEHNR and CDR2 is FQNEAQ (reference sequence). This CDR3 has 17 residues. CDR3 bases: TGTGCCAGCAGCGACCGGGATCTAGCAAGCACAACCGGGGAGCTGTTTTTT. Translating it yields CASSDRDLASTTGELFF.

J is TRBJ2-5 and V is TRBV28; TRBD2 might be the D (5 bases). Germline lookup yields CDR1 MDHEN and CDR2 SYDVKM. The CDR3 is 14 residues long. V lost 3 bases to trimming and J lost 1 base, with 9 bases between them. CDR3 protein: CASSFAGLQETQYF. In DNA, the CDR3 is TGTGCCAGCAGTTTCGCCGGACTCCAAGAGACCCAGTACTTC. The variable domain in full, with the rest retrieved from reference TRBV28 and TRBJ2-5, is DVKVTQSSRYLVKRTGEKVFLECVQDMDHENMFWYRQDPGLGLRLIYFSYDVKMKEKGDIPEGYSVSREKKERFSLILESASTNQTSMYLCASSFAGLQETQYFGPGTRLLVL.